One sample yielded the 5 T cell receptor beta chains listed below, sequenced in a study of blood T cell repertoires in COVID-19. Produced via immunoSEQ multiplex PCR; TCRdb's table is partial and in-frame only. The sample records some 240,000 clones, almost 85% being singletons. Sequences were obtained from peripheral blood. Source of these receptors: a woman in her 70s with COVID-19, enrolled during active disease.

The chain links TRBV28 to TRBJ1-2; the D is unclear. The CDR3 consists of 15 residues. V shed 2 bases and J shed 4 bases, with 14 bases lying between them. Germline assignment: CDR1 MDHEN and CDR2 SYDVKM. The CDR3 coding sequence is TGTGCCAGCAGTTTAAGGTTCGGGATAACCTATGGCTACACCTTC. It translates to CASSLRFGITYGYTF.

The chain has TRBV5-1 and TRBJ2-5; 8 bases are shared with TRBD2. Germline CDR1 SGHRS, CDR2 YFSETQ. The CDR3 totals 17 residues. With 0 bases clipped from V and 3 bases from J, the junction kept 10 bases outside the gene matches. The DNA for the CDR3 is TGCGCCAGCAGCTTGGGACTAGCGTACGTGAGGGAAGAGACCCAGTACTTC. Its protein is CASSLGLAYVREETQYF.

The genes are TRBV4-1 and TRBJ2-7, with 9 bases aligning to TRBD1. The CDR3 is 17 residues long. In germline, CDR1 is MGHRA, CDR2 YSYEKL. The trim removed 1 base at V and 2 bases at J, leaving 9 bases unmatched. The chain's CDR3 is CASSQVVSGQGTYEQYF. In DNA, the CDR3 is TGCGCCAGCAGCCAAGTGGTATCGGGACAGGGAACCTACGAGCAGTACTTC.

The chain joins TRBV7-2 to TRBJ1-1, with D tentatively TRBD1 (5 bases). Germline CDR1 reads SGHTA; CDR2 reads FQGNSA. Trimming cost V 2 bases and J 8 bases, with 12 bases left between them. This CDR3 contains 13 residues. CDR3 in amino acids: CASSLLGGEEAFF. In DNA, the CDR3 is TGTGCCAGCAGCTTATTAGGAGGGGAAGAAGCTTTCTTT.

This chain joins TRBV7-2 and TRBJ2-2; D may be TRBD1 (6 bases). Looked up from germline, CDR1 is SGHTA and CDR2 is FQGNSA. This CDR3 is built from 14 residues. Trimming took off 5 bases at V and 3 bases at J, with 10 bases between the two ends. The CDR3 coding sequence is TGTGCCAGCAGCCCCGGACAGTACACCGGGGAGCTGTTTTTT. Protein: CASSPGQYTGELFF.